This entry lists 12 T cell receptor beta chains sequenced from one sample in a study of blood T cell repertoires in COVID-19. Here immunoSEQ multiplex PCR was the method, and the copy in TCRdb shows in-frame clones only, minus some. The sample lists 250,000 or so clones; approximately 89% were seen once. The sequencing sample was made of PBMCs or T cells enriched from blood (not recorded which). The receptors stem from a woman between 18 and 29 years old who had recovered from COVID-19.

The sample holds a few counts of this clone. V gene TRBV19 combines with J gene TRBJ1-2; D remains ambiguous. The CDR3 is 13 residues long. Germline assignment: CDR1 LNHDA and CDR2 SQIVND (reference sequence). The germline V and J ends were trimmed by 7 bases and 4 bases, with 13 bases remaining between them. CDR3 DNA: TGTGCCAGTACCCCGGCGGGGTCCTATGGCTACACCTTC. This translates into CASTPAGSYGYTF.

This rearrangement joins TRBV9 to TRBJ2-3; 13 nucleotides align to TRBD2. From germline, CDR1 is SGDLS and CDR2 YYNGEE. The length of the CDR3 is 17 residues. Trimming removed 4 bases from V and 1 base from J; junction bases left unmatched: 6. The CDR3 DNA reads TGTGCCAGCAGCACCAGGACTAGCGGGGGCCGCACAGATACGCAGTATTTT. Its protein is CASSTRTSGGRTDTQYF.

The J gene is TRBJ2-2, the V gene TRBV30; D remains unclear. The germline V and J ends were trimmed by 2 bases and 0 bases, with 7 bases remaining between them. Per germline, CDR1 GTSNPN and CDR2 SVGIG (reference sequence). The CDR3 has 14 residues. The DNA for the CDR3 is TGTGCCTGGAGTCAGGCAGCGAACACCGGGGAGCTGTTTTTT. It specifies CAWSQAANTGELFF.

The J gene is TRBJ1-2, the V gene TRBV5-4; 7 nucleotides line up with TRBD1. The CDR3 extends over 15 amino acids. With 0 bases clipped from V and 4 bases from J, the junction kept 6 bases outside the gene matches. Germline V gene sequence: CDR1 SGHNT, CDR2 YYREEE (reference sequence). The CDR3 loop reads CASSLVRGTVYGYTF. The CDR3 DNA is TGTGCCAGCAGCTTGGTTCGGGGGACAGTCTATGGCTACACCTTC.

This chain joins TRBV5-1 and TRBJ2-5; 13 bases align to TRBD2. CDR1 and CDR2 (germline): SGHRS, YFSETQ. This CDR3 is 15 amino acids long. The trim removed 3 bases at V and 2 bases at J, leaving 1 base unmatched. Here the CDR3 DNA reads TGCGCCAGCAGCTCGGGACTAGCGGGACAAGAGACCCAGTACTTC. This codes for CASSSGLAGQETQYF.

The rearrangement joins TRBV29-1 to TRBJ2-1, with TRBD2 matching over 10 bases. Losses at the gene ends were 2 bases for V and 5 bases for J; bases not matched to a gene: 6. The CDR3 covers 15 residues. Germline CDR1 SQVTM, CDR2 ANQGSEA. CDR3 bases: TGCAGCGTTGAAAGCGGGAGGGCCAAAGACAATGAGCAGTTCTTC. It codes for CSVESGRAKDNEQFF.

This clone appeared once. The rearrangement links TRBV11-2 to TRBJ2-5; D might be TRBD2 (6 bases). This CDR3 has 15 residues. In germline, CDR1 is SGHAT, CDR2 FQNNGV. V was pared by 0 bases and J by 5 bases, with 13 bases between. The CDR3 nucleotides read TGTGCCAGCAGCTTAGAGGGCCTAGCGAGGGAGACCCAGTACTTC. Residues: CASSLEGLARETQYF.

The chain combines TRBV6-5 with TRBJ1-5, with 9 positions matching TRBD1. V trimming: 6 bases; J trimming: 1 base; junction bases outside the gene matches: 4. Germline V gene data show CDR1 as MNHEY and CDR2 as SVGAGI. The CDR3 is 15 residues long. The CDR3 coding sequence is TGTGCCAGCAGCCGCGGACAGGGGAGCAATCAGCCCCAGCATTTT. This translates into CASSRGQGSNQPQHF.

The chain recombines TRBV13 with TRBJ2-7; tentatively, D is TRBD1 (6 bases). V was shortened by 5 bases and J by 5 bases, with 16 bases between the two germline ends. Per the germline V gene, CDR1 is PRHDT and CDR2 is FYEKMQ (reference sequence). The CDR3 is 14 amino acids. As DNA, the CDR3 is TGTGCCAGCAGCGCCCGTGTCAAGGGGGACGAGCAGTACTTC. As protein: CASSARVKGDEQYF.

V gene TRBV28 combines with J gene TRBJ2-7; possibly TRBD1 for D (5 bases). V was clipped by 2 bases and J by 6 bases, with 14 bases between them. This CDR3 contains 14 residues. Germline CDR1 is MDHEN and CDR2 is SYDVKM. CDR3 DNA sequence: TGTGCCAGCAGTTTAAGGGGCGTAAGGGCCGAGCAGTACTTC. This encodes CASSLRGVRAEQYF.

The rearrangement links TRBV12-5 to TRBJ1-2; D is undetermined. Germline lookup yields CDR1 LGHNT and CDR2 FRNRAP. Trimming stripped 2 bases from V and 7 bases from J, with 8 bases between. CDR3 length equals 12 residues. The DNA for the CDR3 is TGTGCTAGTGGTTTGCCCCGAGGTGGCTACACCTTC. It codes for CASGLPRGGYTF.

The rearrangement joins TRBV2 to TRBJ2-2; D is ambiguous. V was pared by 6 bases and J by 2 bases, with 7 bases between. The CDR3 is 13 amino acids. CDR1 and CDR2 (germline): SNHLY, FYNNEI. The CDR3 DNA sequence: TGTGCCAGCAGAGACTCCAACACCGGGGAGCTGTTTTTT. This gives the protein CASRDSNTGELFF.